Following are 8 T cell receptor beta chains from one sample sequenced in a study of Graves' ophthalmopathy and Graves' hyperthyroidism (dated by TCRdb to about 2018). Instrument on record: Illumina HiSeq 2000. For repertoire sequencing, the TCR beta CDR3 regions were amplified from RNA transcripts. The first round of RT-PCR was done with HTBI primers and the Qiagen OneStep RT-PCR kit, and was followed by a second round of multiplex PCR, then size selection and purification. Through fastp at Q25 and MiXCR, TCRdb rebuilt clones from the public reads, retaining in-frame beta chains. A single entry per CDR3 protein holds the most common genes and DNA from its merged rows. Within this sample are over 450,000 distinct CDR3 sequences, with approximately 15% of them counted one time only. Of the sample, roughly 9.8% falls within the top ten clones. Material for sequencing was blood. These receptors were taken from a woman in her 30s with Graves' ophthalmopathy. Donor details come from another sample of the same person, matched by shared clones.

Ten or more counts support this clonotype. The CDR3 spells CASSPLDSNTEAFF. The CDR3 DNA follows: TGCGCCAGCAGCCCGTTGGACAGTAACACTGAAGCTTTCTTT. The chain combines TRBV5-1 with TRBJ1-1, with a possible D match to TRBD1 (6 bases). CDR1 is SGHRS, CDR2 YFSETQ, per germline. Trimming took 4 bases from V and 2 from J, leaving 12 bases between them. The CDR3 runs 14 residues.

The chain carries TRBV6-1 and TRBJ1-5; perhaps TRBD1 as D (5 bases). This CDR3 comprises 16 residues. Germline CDR1 reads MNHNS; CDR2 reads SASEGT. V lost 2 bases and J 3 bases, leaving 14 bases between the germline ends. DNA for the CDR3: TGTGCCAGCAGTGAATGGCGGATGGGACCCAATCAGCCCCAGCATTTT. Translated: CASSEWRMGPNQPQHF.

This clonotype was observed a few times. The rearrangement links TRBV7-8 to TRBJ1-2; 7 nucleotides align to TRBD1. In germline, CDR1 is SGHVS, CDR2 FQNEAQ. This CDR3 region has 14 residues. With V trimmed by 5 bases and J by 5 bases, 8 bases remained unmatched. CDR3 DNA sequence: TGTGCCAGCAGCACCCGACCAGGGGGATATGGCTACACCTTC. Translating it yields CASSTRPGGYGYTF.

This clonotype appeared a few times. The CDR3 DNA follows: TGTGCCACCTCAGAACTACCGGGACGGCGCTCTGGGGCCAACGTCCTGACTTTC. This translates into CATSELPGRRSGANVLTF. The chain is built from TRBV15 and TRBJ2-6; D may correspond to TRBD1 or TRBD2 (5 bases each). CDR1 LNHNV and CDR2 YYDKDF come from the germline V gene (reference sequence). The CDR3 is 18 residues long. Trimming cost V 8 bases and J 0 bases, with 20 bases left between them. The variable domain in full, completed from reference TRBV15 and TRBJ2-6, reads DAMVIQNPRYQVTQFGKPVTLSCSQTLNHNVMYWYQQKSSQAPKLLFHYYDKDFNNEADTPDNFQSRRPNTSFCFLDIRSPGLGDTAMYLCATSELPGRRSGANVLTFGAGSRLTVL.

This clonotype was counted at least ten times. The rearrangement joins TRBV10-3 to TRBJ2-7, with D possibly matching TRBD1 (6 bases). V lost 5 bases and J lost 3, with 17 bases in between. Germline CDR1 ENHRY, CDR2 SYGVKD. The CDR3 covers 15 residues. This CDR3 reads CAISNRASTIYEQYF. CDR3 nucleotide sequence: TGTGCCATCAGTAACAGGGCTTCGACAATCTACGAGCAGTACTTC.

This clonotype was counted ten times or more. This sequence joins TRBV19 and TRBJ1-5; perhaps TRBD1 as D (5 bases). The CDR3 length is 14 residues. CDR1 and CDR2 (germline): LNHDA, SQIVND (reference sequence). V lost 7 bases and J 7 bases, leaving 17 bases between the germline ends. The CDR3 region is CASNPGTIGQPQHF. The CDR3 nucleotides read TGTGCCAGTAATCCAGGGACCATCGGGCAGCCCCAGCATTTT.

This clonotype was detected a few times. CDR3 nucleotide sequence: TGTGCCACCGCGGACGGACTAAACTATGGCTACACCTTC. It translates to CATADGLNYGYTF. The genes are TRBV6-1 and TRBJ1-2, with D hard to call. In germline, CDR1 is MNHNS, CDR2 SASEGT. The CDR3 sequence is 13 residues long. Trimming shortened V by 10 bases and J by 2 bases, and 14 bases separated the two germline ends.

The V gene is TRBV20-1, the J gene TRBJ1-1, with D possibly being TRBD1 (6 bases). V was trimmed by 2 bases and J by 3 bases, leaving 10 bases between them. The CDR3 is 13 residues long. Looked up from germline, CDR1 is DFQATT and CDR2 is SNEGSKA (reference sequence). The CDR3 here is CSARHDRYTEAFF. The DNA of the CDR3 is TGCAGTGCTAGACATGACAGGTACACTGAAGCTTTCTTT.